This TCR beta chain derives from a study of CD8 T cells in Susac syndrome. The CDR3 consists of 15 residues. Trimming stripped 0 bases from V and 1 base from J, with 9 bases between. CDR1 is SGDLS and CDR2 is YYNGEE in the germline V gene. RNA was extracted with the RNeasy kit, and a quantity of 0.5 to 1 ug was reverse transcribed using random hexamers. TCRdb called the immunoSEQ multiplex PCR reads again in MiXCR, with one record for every CDR3 protein. The top ten hold approximately 0.17% of the sample, which has some 140,000 distinct CDR3 sequences, just under 95% seen once. CD8+ and CD4+ blood T cells underwent TCR beta sequencing. It was negative isolation that provided the CD8+ and CD4+ T cells, whereas TEMRA cells were enriched by FACS.

Source material: CD8+ T cells from PBMCs. This receptor was obtained from a human donor with Susac syndrome. The gene calls are TRBV9 and TRBJ2-3; D may be TRBD1 (6 bases). CDR3 loop: CASSVGTAGTDTQYF. Written as DNA, the CDR3 is TGTGCCAGCAGCGTAGGGACAGCCGGCACAGATACGCAGTATTTT.